The 25 T cell receptor beta chains below were found in one sample sequenced in a study of blood T cell repertoires in COVID-19. The repertoire was sequenced with immunoSEQ multiplex PCR; TCRdb's copy has only in-frame clones and lacks some. Among about 270,000 clones listed, roughly 85% were seen once. Sequenced input: peripheral blood. The receptors come from a woman between 18 and 29 years old with acute or convalescent COVID-19.

This clone was observed a few times. The rearrangement uses TRBV6-5 and TRBJ1-1, with 11 bases identical to TRBD1. The CDR3 is made up of 15 amino acids. The junction had 7 bases not matched to a gene; V was cut back by 9 bases and J by 1 base. The germline gives CDR1 MNHEY, CDR2 SVGAGI. The CDR3 protein is CASWTGGAGNTEAFF. CDR3 DNA sequence: TGTGCCAGTTGGACAGGGGGCGCGGGGAACACTGAAGCTTTCTTT.

The chain has TRBV10-2 and TRBJ2-7, with 12 bases matching TRBD2. CDR3 length: 15 amino acids. Germline assignment: CDR1 WSHSY and CDR2 SAAADI. Trimming cost V 8 bases and J 7 bases; bases outside gene matches: 12. Here the CDR3 DNA reads TGCGCCAGCGCGATGACTAGCGGGAGTACTCAAGAGCAGTACTTC. Its protein is CASAMTSGSTQEQYF.

The chain recombines TRBV7-2 with TRBJ2-2; a weak D match, TRBD1 (6 bases). The germline CDR1 and CDR2 sequences are SGHTA and FQGNSA. V was shortened by 5 bases and J by 4 bases, with 14 bases between the two germline ends. The length of the CDR3 is 15 residues. CDR3 region: CASSPRDTGTGELFF. CDR3 nucleotide sequence: TGTGCCAGCAGCCCCCGGGACACAGGCACCGGGGAGCTGTTTTTT.

CDR3 nucleotides: TGTGCCAGCAGTCCCGACAGGGGATGGGACACTGAAGCTTTCTTT. Protein: CASSPDRGWDTEAFF. This chain joins TRBV27 and TRBJ1-1, with 8 bases aligning to TRBD1. Germline V lookup: CDR1 MNHEY, CDR2 SMNVEV (reference sequence). The CDR3 has 15 residues. With V trimmed by 5 bases and J by 3 bases, 8 bases remained unmatched.

V and J are TRBV9 and TRBJ2-7; D is possibly TRBD2 (5 bases). V lost 2 bases to trimming and J lost 2 bases, with 11 bases between them. The germline V gene encodes CDR1 SGDLS and CDR2 YYNGEE. The CDR3 spans 14 residues. CDR3 residues: CASSVGGPTYEQYF. The CDR3 DNA reads TGTGCCAGCAGCGTGGGCGGGCCTACCTACGAGCAGTACTTC.

V gene TRBV5-4 combines with J gene TRBJ2-5, with 16 bases identical to TRBD2. V shed 4 bases, J shed 3 bases, and the junction held 6 bases outside the gene matches. The CDR3 spans 17 residues. CDR1 and CDR2 (germline): SGHNT, YYREEE (reference sequence). CDR3 region: CASSPGLAGGREETQYF. CDR3 sequence (DNA): TGTGCCAGCAGCCCGGGACTAGCGGGAGGGAGGGAAGAGACCCAGTACTTC.

The chain carries TRBV6-5 and TRBJ2-2; a weak D match, TRBD1 (6 bases). The germline V gene encodes CDR1 MNHEY and CDR2 SVGAGI. The CDR3 has 16 residues. With 2 bases removed from V and 2 bases from J, the gap between germline ends came to 12 bases. CDR3 bases: TGTGCCAGCAGTTACGGGACATCCGAAAACACCGGGGAGCTGTTTTTT. Protein sequence: CASSYGTSENTGELFF.

J is TRBJ2-7 and V is TRBV7-9, with 8 bases lining up with TRBD2. Germline V lookup: CDR1 SEHNR, CDR2 FQNEAQ (reference sequence). V lost 5 bases, J lost 6 bases, and 6 bases stayed unmatched. The CDR3 totals 13 residues. CDR3 region: CASSPVGGGEQYF. The DNA for the CDR3 is TGTGCCAGCAGCCCAGTCGGGGGGGGCGAGCAGTACTTC.

The chain has TRBV28 and TRBJ2-5; the D gene is possibly TRBD1 (5 bases). The CDR3 runs to 13 residues. Germline V CDR1 and CDR2: MDHEN, SYDVKM. Trimming stripped 6 bases from V and 3 bases from J, with 11 bases between. Written as DNA, the CDR3 is TGTGCCAGCAGCTTAGGGGCAGAAGAGACCCAGTACTTC. Its translation: CASSLGAEETQYF.

The V gene is TRBV3-1 (or the pseudogene TRBV3-2), the J gene TRBJ2-1; D perhaps matches TRBD1 (6 bases). Germline CDR1 and CDR2: LGHDT and YNNKEL (reference sequence). This CDR3 has 13 amino acids. V was shortened by 3 bases and J by 10 bases, with 13 bases between the two germline ends. CDR3 region: CASSQTGWGEQFF. The DNA of the CDR3 is TGTGCCAGCAGCCAGACAGGATGGGGGGAGCAGTTCTTC.

The rearrangement joins TRBV25-1 to TRBJ2-1, with a tentative D call TRBD2 (6 bases). Looked up from germline, CDR1 is MGHDK and CDR2 is SYGVNS. This CDR3 is 16 amino acids long. Trimming removed 0 bases at V and 0 bases at J, with 9 bases between. The CDR3 DNA reads as TGTGCCAGCAGTGAATATTCCGGGAGCTCCTACAATGAGCAGTTCTTC. Translating gives CASSEYSGSSYNEQFF.

This clone was recorded once. The CDR3 sequence is CASSLGGSNTEAFF. CDR3 DNA sequence: TGTGCCAGCAGTTTAGGCGGGTCGAACACTGAAGCTTTCTTT. J is TRBJ1-1 and V is TRBV28; the D is unclear. Germline CDR1 MDHEN, CDR2 SYDVKM. The CDR3 consists of 14 residues. Deletions cut 2 bases from V and 1 base from J, with 8 bases between.

The genes are TRBV7-2 and TRBJ1-2; weak D call: TRBD1 (5 bases). V was cut by 5 bases and J by 10 bases, with 17 bases left in between. The CDR3 is 13 residues long. Germline values: CDR1 SGHTA, CDR2 FQGNSA. This chain's CDR3 is CASSQGQVDLYTF. The CDR3 DNA sequence: TGTGCCAGCAGCCAAGGACAAGTGGATCTCTACACCTTC.

The DNA of the CDR3 is TGTGCCAGTAGTAATCCCCTAGTGGGTCAGCCCCAGCATTTT. Its protein is CASSNPLVGQPQHF. This rearrangement joins TRBV19 to TRBJ1-5; D call uncertain. The CDR3 spans 14 residues. Germline V gene sequence: CDR1 LNHDA, CDR2 SQIVND (reference sequence). Trimming took off 4 bases at V and 6 bases at J, with 13 bases between the two ends.

The chain carries TRBV6-5 and TRBJ2-7; possibly TRBD1 for D (6 bases). Per the germline V gene, CDR1 is MNHEY and CDR2 is SVGAGI. The CDR3 contains 14 residues. The ends were cut back, 6 bases at V and 3 bases at J, with 15 bases in the middle. This CDR3 reads CASSLSRDNYEQYF. DNA of the CDR3: TGTGCCAGCAGCTTATCTCGGGACAACTACGAGCAGTACTTC.

The chain combines TRBV5-1 with TRBJ2-5, with unresolved D. CDR1 and CDR2 (germline): SGHRS, YFSETQ. The CDR3 has 14 residues. The V end was cut by 0 bases, the J end by 4 bases, with 10 bases between. The CDR3 DNA is TGCGCCAGCAGCTTGGTTTCGGGTCTAGAGACCCAGTACTTC. It yields the protein CASSLVSGLETQYF. The whole variable domain, filled in from reference TRBV5-1 and TRBJ2-5, reads KAGVTQTPRYLIKTRGQQVTLSCSPISGHRSVSWYQQTPGQGLQFLFEYFSETQRNKGNFPGRFSGRQFSNSRSEMNVSTLELGDSALYLCASSLVSGLETQYFGPGTRLLVL.

The V call is TRBV27, the J call TRBJ2-7; 13 bases align to TRBD2. The CDR3 totals 14 residues. The germline CDR1 and CDR2 sequences are MNHEY and SMNVEV (reference sequence). The J segment lost 5 bases and the V segment lost 6 bases, leaving 4 bases of the junction unmatched. CDR3 in amino acids: CASSMGLAGNEQYF. The DNA for the CDR3 is TGTGCCAGCAGCATGGGACTAGCGGGAAACGAGCAGTACTTC.

The V call is TRBV12-3 or TRBV12-4, the J call TRBJ1-1; 8 bases are a match to TRBD1. CDR3 size: 12 residues. J lost 8 bases, V lost 4 bases, and 3 bases had no gene match. CDR3 protein: CASSSSGGEAFF. In DNA form, the CDR3 reads TGTGCCAGCAGTTCGTCAGGGGGCGAAGCTTTCTTT.

The gene calls are TRBV7-9 and TRBJ2-7; 7 bases are shared with TRBD2. The CDR3 totals 16 residues. Germline loops: CDR1 SEHNR, CDR2 FQNEAQ (reference sequence). V lost 5 bases, J lost 0 bases, and 10 bases stayed unmatched. As DNA, the CDR3 is TGTGCCAGCAGCAACTGGGGGACTATTCTCTCCTACGAGCAGTACTTC. Translating gives CASSNWGTILSYEQYF.

The J gene is TRBJ1-5, the V gene TRBV6-5; tentative D call: TRBD1 (5 bases). This CDR3 spans 15 amino acids. Trimming removed 4 bases from V and 4 bases from J, with 14 bases in between. Germline loops: CDR1 MNHEY, CDR2 SVGAGI. As DNA, the CDR3 is TGTGCCAGCAGTTTCTCCTGGGGGGGGAATCAGCCCCAGCATTTT. Its translation is CASSFSWGGNQPQHF.

The J gene is TRBJ1-5, the V gene TRBV15, with 8 bases that match TRBD1. The CDR3 sequence is 15 residues long. The junction had 6 bases not matched to a gene; V was cut back by 4 bases and J by 4 bases. CDR1 and CDR2 from the germline V gene are LNHNV and YYDKDF (reference sequence). DNA of the CDR3: TGTGCCACCAGCACTGGACAGGGTGGTAATCAGCCCCAGCATTTT. Translated: CATSTGQGGNQPQHF.

This clone was found once. The V call is TRBV5-5, the J call TRBJ2-7; D is ambiguous. Deletions cut 2 bases from V and 0 bases from J, with 12 bases between. CDR3 length: 15 residues. From germline, CDR1 is SGHKS and CDR2 YYEKEE (reference sequence). For the CDR3, the DNA is TGTGCCAGCAGCTTATCAGGAATCAGCTCCTACGAGCAGTACTTC. Protein sequence: CASSLSGISSYEQYF.

The chain is built from TRBV7-9 and TRBJ2-5; D is unclear. V gave up 6 bases and J gave up 2 bases, with 10 bases separating them. Germline V gene sequence: CDR1 SEHNR, CDR2 FQNEAQ (reference sequence). The CDR3 consists of 13 residues. CDR3 loop: CASSHDLQETQYF. CDR3 DNA sequence: TGTGCCAGCAGTCACGACTTACAAGAGACCCAGTACTTC. The entire variable domain, with the rest obtained from reference TRBV7-9 and TRBJ2-5, is as follows: DTGVSQNPRHKITKRGQNVTFRCDPISEHNRLYWYRQTLGQGPEFLTYFQNEAQLEKSRLLSDRFSAERPKGSFSTLEIQRTEQGDSAMYLCASSHDLQETQYFGPGTRLLVL.

The chain's CDR3 is CAWSEGAAPDTQYF. In nucleotides, the CDR3 is TGTGCCTGGAGTGAGGGAGCGGCCCCAGATACGCAGTATTTT. The chain recombines TRBV30 with TRBJ2-3; a possible D gene is TRBD2 (5 bases). Germline V lookup: CDR1 GTSNPN, CDR2 SVGIG (reference sequence). The V end was cut by 1 base, the J end by 4 bases, with 12 bases between. This CDR3 spans 14 amino acids.

This clone is a singleton in its sample. This chain connects TRBV9 to TRBJ2-1; 7 nucleotides align to TRBD1. V lost 4 bases, J lost 15 bases, and 22 bases stayed unmatched. The CDR3 is 16 residues long. CDR1 SGDLS and CDR2 YYNGEE come from the germline V gene. The CDR3 DNA reads as TGTGCCAGCAGCCCCCGAGGAAGTACCGGACAGGCGCGGCGGTTCTTC. This gives the protein CASSPRGSTGQARRFF.